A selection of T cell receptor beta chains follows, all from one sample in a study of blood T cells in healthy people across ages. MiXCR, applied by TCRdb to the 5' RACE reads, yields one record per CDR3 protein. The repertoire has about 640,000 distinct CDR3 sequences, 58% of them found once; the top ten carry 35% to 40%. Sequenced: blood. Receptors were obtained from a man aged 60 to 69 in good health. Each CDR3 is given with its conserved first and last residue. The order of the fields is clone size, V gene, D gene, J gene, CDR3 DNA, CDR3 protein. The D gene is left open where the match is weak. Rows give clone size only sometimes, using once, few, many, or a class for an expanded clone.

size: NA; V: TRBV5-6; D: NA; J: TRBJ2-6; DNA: TGTGCCAGCAGCTTGGGTCAGACGGCCAACGTCCTGACTTTC; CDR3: CASSLGQTANVLTF
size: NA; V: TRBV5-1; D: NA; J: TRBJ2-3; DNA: TGCGCCGGCAGAGGGGAGAGCACAGATACGCAGTATTTT; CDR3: CAGRGESTDTQYF
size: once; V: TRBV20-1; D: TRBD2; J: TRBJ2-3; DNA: TGCAGCGCAGTCCGGCTAGCGGGGGTTGGTACGCAGTATTTT; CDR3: CSAVRLAGVGTQYF
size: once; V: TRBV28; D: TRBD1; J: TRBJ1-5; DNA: TGTGCCAGCAGCAGAATACAGGGGGCTGATCAGCCCCAGCATTTT; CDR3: CASSRIQGADQPQHF
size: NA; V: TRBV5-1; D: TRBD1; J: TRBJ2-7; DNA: TGCGCCAGCAGCTTGGACGGGACAGGGAACGAGCAGTACTTC; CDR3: CASSLDGTGNEQYF
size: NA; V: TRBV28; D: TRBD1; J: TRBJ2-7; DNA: TGTGCCAGCAGTTCCGGACAGGAGTACGAGCAGTACTTC; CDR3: CASSSGQEYEQYF
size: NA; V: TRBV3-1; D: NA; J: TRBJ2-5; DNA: TGTGCCAGCAGCCCGGTAGGGCGGTACCAAGAGACCCAGTACTTC; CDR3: CASSPVGRYQETQYF
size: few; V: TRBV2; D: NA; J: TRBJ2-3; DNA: TGTGCCAGCAGTGAGGGGATCGACACAGATACGCAGTATTTT; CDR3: CASSEGIDTDTQYF
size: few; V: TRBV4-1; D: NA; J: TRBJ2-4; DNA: TGCGCCAGCAGCCAAGTAGGGATTAGAGAGTCCAAAAACATTCAGTACTTC; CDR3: CASSQVGIRESKNIQYF
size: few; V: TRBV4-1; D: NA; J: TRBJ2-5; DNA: TGCGCCAGCAGCCAAGTGGGGGGGCCAGAGACCCAGTACTTC; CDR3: CASSQVGGPETQYF
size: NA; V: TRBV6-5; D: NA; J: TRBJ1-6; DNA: TGTGCCAGCAGGTTACAGGCGAGCTCCTATAATTCACCCCTCCACTTT; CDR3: CASRLQASSYNSPLHF
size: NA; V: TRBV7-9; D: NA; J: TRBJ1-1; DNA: TGTGCCAGCAGCTCAACGAACACTGAAGCTTTCTTT; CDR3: CASSSTNTEAFF
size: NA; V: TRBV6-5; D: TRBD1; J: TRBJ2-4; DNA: TGTGCCAGCAGCCTCGCCGGGACAGGTGAAAACATTCAGTACTTC; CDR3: CASSLAGTGENIQYF
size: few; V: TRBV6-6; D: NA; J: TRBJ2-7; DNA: TGTGCCAGCAGCCCAGGGACCCCCTACGAGCAGTACTTC; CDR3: CASSPGTPYEQYF
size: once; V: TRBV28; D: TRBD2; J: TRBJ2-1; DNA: TGTGCCAGCAGCATCACAGTGGCGGGAGAGAGATACAATGAGCAGTTCTTC; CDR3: CASSITVAGERYNEQFF
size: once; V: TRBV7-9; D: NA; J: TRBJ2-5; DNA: TGTGCCAGCAGCCGTTACATGGACGGAAGGGGCCAAGAGACCCAGTACTTC; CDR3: CASSRYMDGRGQETQYF
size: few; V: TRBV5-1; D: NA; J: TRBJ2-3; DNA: TGCGCCAGCAGCCAGGGCAGGTCGCACCTAAATCCCACAGATACGCAGTATTTT; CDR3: CASSQGRSHLNPTDTQYF
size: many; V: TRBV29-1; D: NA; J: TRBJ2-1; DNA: TGCAGCGTTGGCGGCGACAGCCGCAATAGTGGTGAGCAGTTCTTC; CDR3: CSVGGDSRNSGEQFF
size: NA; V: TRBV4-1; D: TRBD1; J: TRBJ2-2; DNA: TGCGCCAGCAGCTCCCCCGAAGGGGGCATTGACGGGGAGCTGTTTTTT; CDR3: CASSSPEGGIDGELFF
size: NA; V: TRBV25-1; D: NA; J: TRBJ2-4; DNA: TGTGCCGGCAGTGAATGGTCGACAGCCGCTAAGAACATTCAGTACTTC; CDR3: CAGSEWSTAAKNIQYF
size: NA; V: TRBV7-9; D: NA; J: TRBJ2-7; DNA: TGTGCCAGCAGCCCACTCGGGGCCCAAGGGTACGAGCAGTACTTC; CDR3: CASSPLGAQGYEQYF
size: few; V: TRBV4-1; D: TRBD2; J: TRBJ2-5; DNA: TGCGCCAGCAGCCGACGGGTAGCGGGGACGGAGGGAGAGACCCAGTACTTC; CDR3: CASSRRVAGTEGETQYF
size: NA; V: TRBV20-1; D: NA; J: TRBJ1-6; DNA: TGCAGTGCCACACCTCGTGGTGGGGAGCGTAATTCACCCCTCCACTTT; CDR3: CSATPRGGERNSPLHF
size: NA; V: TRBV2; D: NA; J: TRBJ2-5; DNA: TGTGCCAGCAGTGAAGGGGGGACGGTCCAAGAGACCCAGTACTTC; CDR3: CASSEGGTVQETQYF
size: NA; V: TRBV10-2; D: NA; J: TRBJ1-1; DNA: TGCGCCAGCACCCACCCGAACACTGAAGCTTTCTTT; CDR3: CASTHPNTEAFF
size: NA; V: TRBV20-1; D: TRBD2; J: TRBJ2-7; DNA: TGCAGTGCCAAACCTAGCGGCGAGACCCGATACTTC; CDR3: CSAKPSGETRYF
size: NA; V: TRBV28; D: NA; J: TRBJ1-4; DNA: TGTGCCAGCAGTTTATTGGGGGAAACTAATGAAAAACTGTTTTTT; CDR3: CASSLLGETNEKLFF
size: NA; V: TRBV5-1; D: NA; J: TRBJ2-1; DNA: TGCGCCAGCAGCTTGGGGGGACAGGTTCAGCGGGAGACCCAGTTCTTC; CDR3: CASSLGGQVQRETQFF
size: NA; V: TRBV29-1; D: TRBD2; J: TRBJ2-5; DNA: TGCAGCGTTGGGATAGCGGGACCCAAAGAGCAGTACTTC; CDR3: CSVGIAGPKEQYF
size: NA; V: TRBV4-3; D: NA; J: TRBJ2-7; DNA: TGCGCCAGCAGCCAAGGGGGAGGGGGGGCCTACGAGCAGTACTTC; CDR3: CASSQGGGGAYEQYF
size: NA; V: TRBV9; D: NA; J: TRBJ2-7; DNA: TGTGCCAGCAGCCCGAGCATGGTCGGGTTGCTTAGGTCCTACGAGCAGTACTTC; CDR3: CASSPSMVGLLRSYEQYF
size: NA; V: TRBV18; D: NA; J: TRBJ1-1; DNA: TGTGCCAGCTCACGAAGACAGGTCGGAATGAACACTGAAGCTTTCTTT; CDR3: CASSRRQVGMNTEAFF
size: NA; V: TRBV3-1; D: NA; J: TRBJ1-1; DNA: TGTGCCAGCAGCCAAGCGGCGACAGGGAACACTGAAGCTTTCTTT; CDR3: CASSQAATGNTEAFF
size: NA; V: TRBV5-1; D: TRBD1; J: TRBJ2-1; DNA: TGCGCCAGCAGCTTGGCGGGACAGGGGGGTGCGGAGCAGTTCTTC; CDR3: CASSLAGQGGAEQFF
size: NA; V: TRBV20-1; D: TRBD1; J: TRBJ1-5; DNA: TGCAGTGCTAGAGGACAGGGGAACAGCAATCAGCCCCAGCATTTT; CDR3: CSARGQGNSNQPQHF
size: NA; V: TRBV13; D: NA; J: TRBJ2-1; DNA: TGTGCCAGCAGCCAGCCCCAACGGGGAGAGCAGTTCTTC; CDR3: CASSQPQRGEQFF
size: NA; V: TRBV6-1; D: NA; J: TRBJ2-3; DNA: TGTGCCAGCAGTGTAGAGGTCATCACAGATACGCAGTATTTT; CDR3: CASSVEVITDTQYF
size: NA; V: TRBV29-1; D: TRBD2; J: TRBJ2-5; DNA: TGCAGCGGAGCGGGGGGGCCAAGAGAGACCCAGTACTTC; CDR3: CSGAGGPRETQYF
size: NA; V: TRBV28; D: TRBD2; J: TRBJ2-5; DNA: TGTGCCAGCTTGGGGACTAGGCAAGAGACCCAGTACTTC; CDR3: CASLGTRQETQYF
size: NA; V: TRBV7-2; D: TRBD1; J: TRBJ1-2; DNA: TGTGCCAGCAGCCCACCAGGGACAGGGGGCGGTGGCTACACCTTC; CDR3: CASSPPGTGGGGYTF
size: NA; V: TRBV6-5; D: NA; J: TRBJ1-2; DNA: TGTGCCAGCAGACCGGTCGCCAACTATGGCTACACCTTC; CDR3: CASRPVANYGYTF
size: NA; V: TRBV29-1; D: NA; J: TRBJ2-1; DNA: TGCAGCGTTGAAAGTCAGGATGGACTGTTCTTC; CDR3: CSVESQDGLFF
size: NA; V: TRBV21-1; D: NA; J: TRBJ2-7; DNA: TGTGCCAGCAGAGAACCGGGACCCCTGTCCGAGCAGTACTTC; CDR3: CASREPGPLSEQYF
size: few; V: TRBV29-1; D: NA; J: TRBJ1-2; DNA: TGCAGCATCCCTCCCGCCCTCGGCGGGGGGTTCTATGGCTACACCTTC; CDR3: CSIPPALGGGFYGYTF
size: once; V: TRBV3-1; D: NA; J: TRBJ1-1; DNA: TGTGCCAGCAGCCGTGACAGTGGGAACACTGAAGCTTTCTTT; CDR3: CASSRDSGNTEAFF
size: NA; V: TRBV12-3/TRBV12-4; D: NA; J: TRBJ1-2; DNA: TGTGCCAGCAGTTTAGATGGGATTGAGGAAGGCTACACCTTC; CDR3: CASSLDGIEEGYTF
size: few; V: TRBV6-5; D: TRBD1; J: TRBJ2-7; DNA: TGTGCCAGCAGTTACTCAGGTCCCGACAGGGGATACGAGCAGTACTTC; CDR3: CASSYSGPDRGYEQYF
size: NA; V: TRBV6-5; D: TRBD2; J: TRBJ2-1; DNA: TGTGCCAGCAGTTACGGCCAGCGGGGGCCCAATGAGCAGTTCTTC; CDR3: CASSYGQRGPNEQFF
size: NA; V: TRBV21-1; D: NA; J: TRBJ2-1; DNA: TGTGCCAGCAGCCTTCTCGGGGACAGGGTAGATATTGCCCACTACAATGAGCAGTTCTTC; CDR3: CASSLLGDRVDIAHYNEQFF
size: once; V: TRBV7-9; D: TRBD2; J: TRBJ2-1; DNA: TGTGCCAGCAGCTTCACCGGGACTAGCGTGTGGAGGGTCACCAATGAGCAGTTCTTC; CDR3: CASSFTGTSVWRVTNEQFF
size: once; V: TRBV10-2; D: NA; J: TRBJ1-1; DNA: TGCGCCAGCAGAGAAACGGGACGTGCGAACACTGAAGCTTTCTTT; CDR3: CASRETGRANTEAFF